The 16 T cell receptor beta chains reported below all come from one sample, sequenced in a study of identical twins. TCRdb redid the calling of the 5' RACE reads with MiXCR, one entry per CDR3 protein. The repertoire holds roughly 490,000 distinct CDR3 sequences, with roughly 13% as singletons. The sample was also linked to a second study, of yellow fever vaccine responses in identical twins.

Sequencing was carried out using CD4+ T cells sorted from blood. Receptors were obtained from a woman under 30 in good health.

This clonotype was seen a few times. The genes are TRBV20-1 and TRBJ2-7, with 12 bases aligning to TRBD2. CDR1 is DFQATT and CDR2 is SNEGSKA in the germline V gene (reference sequence). V trimming: 2 bases; J trimming: 3 bases; junction bases outside the gene matches: 8. There are 16 residues in the CDR3. The DNA of the CDR3 is TGCAGTGCTAGAAAAAGGACTAGCGGGATTATCTACGAGCAGTACTTC. Its translation is CSARKRTSGIIYEQYF.

V is TRBV3-1 and J is TRBJ2-5; D assignment may be TRBD1 or TRBD2 (5 bases each). Trimming took off 2 bases at V and 3 bases at J, with 7 bases between the two ends. Germline CDR1 is LGHDT and CDR2 is YNNKEL (reference sequence). There are 13 residues in the CDR3. The CDR3: CASSQRGEETQYF. DNA of the CDR3: TGTGCCAGCAGCCAAAGAGGGGAAGAGACCCAGTACTTC.

This clonotype was observed a handful of times. V gene TRBV19 combines with J gene TRBJ2-1; D is unresolved. The CDR3 consists of 16 residues. Trimming stripped 2 bases from V and 1 base from J, with 12 bases between. Germline CDR1 is LNHDA and CDR2 is SQIVND (reference sequence). In DNA, the CDR3 is TGTGCCAGTAGTATACTACGAGTGGGATCCTACAATGAGCAGTTCTTC. Translating it yields CASSILRVGSYNEQFF.

This clonotype has at least ten counts. This chain uses TRBV5-6 with TRBJ2-2; 9 bases fit TRBD1. V dropped 1 base and J dropped 4; count of bases not matched to a gene: 2. The CDR3 spans 15 residues. CDR1 and CDR2 (germline): SGHDT, YYEEEE. CDR3 sequence: CASSLWDRATGELFF. The CDR3 DNA sequence: TGTGCCAGCAGCTTGTGGGACAGGGCCACCGGGGAGCTGTTTTTT.

The V and J genes are TRBV5-1 and TRBJ2-3; possibly TRBD2 for D (6 bases). Per germline, CDR1 SGHRS and CDR2 YFSETQ. Trimming cost V 0 bases and J 1 base, with 12 bases left between them. CDR3 length equals 16 residues. In nucleotides, the CDR3 is TGCGCCAGCAGCTTGGAGGGCGGGGCCCGCACAGATACGCAGTATTTT. Its translation: CASSLEGGARTDTQYF.

The chain combines TRBV12-3 or TRBV12-4 with TRBJ2-1; D is undetermined. Trimming removed 9 bases from V and 3 bases from J, with 12 bases in between. This CDR3 has 13 residues. CDR3 residues: CASQRRNYNEQFF. The CDR3 DNA follows: TGTGCCAGTCAGAGGCGCAACTACAATGAGCAGTTCTTC.

The chain carries TRBV7-2 and TRBJ2-3; TRBD2 matches at 10 bases. CDR3 length: 17 residues. V shed 1 base and J 2 bases; nucleotides not matched to a gene: 6. The germline V gene encodes CDR1 SGHTA and CDR2 FQGNSA. CDR3 nucleotides: TGTGCCAGCAGCTTAGTCCCTAGCGGGAGTTTCACAGATACGCAGTATTTT. Translating gives CASSLVPSGSFTDTQYF.

This clonotype came up many times. The CDR3 sequence is CASSPQNTDTQYF. The CDR3 nucleotides are TGTGCCAGCTCACCACAAAACACAGATACGCAGTATTTT. This chain connects TRBV18 to TRBJ2-3; D is uncertain. CDR3 length equals 13 residues. CDR1 is KGHSH and CDR2 is LQKENI in the germline V gene. V was shortened by 1 base and J by 2 bases, with 4 bases between the two germline ends.

This clonotype showed up just a few times. The chain has TRBV7-2 and TRBJ2-7; D tentatively reads TRBD1 or TRBD2 (6 bases each). The V and J ends lost 1 base and 2 bases respectively, with 12 bases between them. Germline V gene lookup returns CDR1 SGHTA and CDR2 FQGNSA. The CDR3 length is 15 residues. This CDR3 reads CASSLGGGWTYEQYF. The CDR3 nucleotides are TGTGCCAGCAGCTTAGGAGGGGGGTGGACCTACGAGCAGTACTTC. The whole variable domain, filled in from reference TRBV7-2 and TRBJ2-7, reads GAGVSQSPSNKVTEKGKDVELRCDPISGHTALYWYRQSLGQGLEFLIYFQGNSAPDKSGLPSDRFSAERTGGSVSTLTIQRTQQEDSAVYLCASSLGGGWTYEQYFGPGTRLTVT.

This clonotype has only a few counts. The chain is built from TRBV5-8 and TRBJ2-6; 8 nucleotides line up with TRBD2. This CDR3 is 17 amino acids long. Germline CDR1 reads SGHTS; CDR2 reads YDEGEE. Losses at the gene ends were 3 bases for V and 1 base for J; bases not matched to a gene: 6. The CDR3 spells CASSSNKRGSGANVLTF. The CDR3, as DNA: TGTGCCAGCAGCTCCAACAAGCGGGGGTCTGGGGCCAACGTCCTGACTTTC.

This clonotype was seen more than once but under ten times. The gene calls are TRBV28 and TRBJ2-3, with D hard to call. Germline CDR1 reads MDHEN; CDR2 reads SYDVKM. Trimming left V 2 bases short and J 5 bases short, with 11 bases between. The CDR3 spans 14 residues. The CDR3 reads CASSLNWLGDTQYF. The CDR3 nucleotides read TGTGCCAGCAGTTTAAATTGGTTGGGAGATACGCAGTATTTT.

J is TRBJ2-7 and V is TRBV11-3; no clear D gene. V lost 6 bases to trimming and J lost 3 bases, with 9 bases between them. The CDR3 totals 12 residues. CDR1 and CDR2 from the germline V gene are SGHNT and YENEEA. DNA of the CDR3: TGTGCCAGCAGAAAGATTCACTACGAGCAGTACTTC. Translation: CASRKIHYEQYF.

V usage is TRBV6-2 or TRBV6-3 and J usage is TRBJ2-1, with D unclear. The germline V and J ends were trimmed by 2 bases and 5 bases, with 7 bases remaining between them. The germline CDR1 and CDR2 sequences are MNHEY and SVGEGT. The CDR3 is made up of 13 amino acids. As DNA, the CDR3 is TGTGCCAGCAGTTACATGGGGAACAATGAGCAGTTCTTC. This sequence encodes CASSYMGNNEQFF.

This clonotype occurred a few times. As DNA, the CDR3 is TGTGCCAGCAGCCAAGATGGTCAGGCGGCCCCTTATGGCTACACCTTC. It codes for CASSQDGQAAPYGYTF. V gene TRBV4-2 combines with J gene TRBJ1-2; no clear D. V lost 0 bases and J 5 bases, leaving 16 bases between the germline ends. Germline loops: CDR1 LGHNA, CDR2 YNFKEQ. The CDR3 is made up of 16 amino acids.

The rearrangement links TRBV12-3 or TRBV12-4 to TRBJ2-2; 8 bases fit TRBD2. Trimming removed 3 bases from V and 6 bases from J; junction bases left unmatched: 6. The CDR3 length is 15 residues. This CDR3 is CASSFGAGGSGELFF. CDR3 DNA: TGTGCCAGCAGTTTTGGGGCGGGAGGATCCGGGGAGCTGTTTTTT.

This clonotype was seen repeatedly, ten times or more. V and J are TRBV15 and TRBJ2-7; possibly TRBD1 for D (6 bases). Trimming removed 0 bases at V and 5 bases at J, with 14 bases between. This CDR3 has 15 residues. Per germline, CDR1 LNHNV and CDR2 YYDKDF (reference sequence). In DNA, the CDR3 is TGTGCCACCAGCAGAGATCGAGGGGGTTCGGACGAGCAGTACTTC. It yields the protein CATSRDRGGSDEQYF.